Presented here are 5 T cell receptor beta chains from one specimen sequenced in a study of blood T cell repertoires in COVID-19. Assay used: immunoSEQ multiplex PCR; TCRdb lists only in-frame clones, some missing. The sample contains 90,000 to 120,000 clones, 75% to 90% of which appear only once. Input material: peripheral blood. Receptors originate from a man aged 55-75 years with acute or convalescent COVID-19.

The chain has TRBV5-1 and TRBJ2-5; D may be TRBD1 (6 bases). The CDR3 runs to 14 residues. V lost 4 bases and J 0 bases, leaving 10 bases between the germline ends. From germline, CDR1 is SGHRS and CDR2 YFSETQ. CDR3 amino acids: CASSPRTDQETQYF. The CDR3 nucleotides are TGCGCCAGCAGCCCCCGGACAGACCAAGAGACCCAGTACTTC. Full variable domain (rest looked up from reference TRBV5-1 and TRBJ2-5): KAGVTQTPRYLIKTRGQQVTLSCSPISGHRSVSWYQQTPGQGLQFLFEYFSETQRNKGNFPGRFSGRQFSNSRSEMNVSTLELGDSALYLCASSPRTDQETQYFGPGTRLLVL.

The CDR3: CASSQSPSLYEQYF. CDR3 nucleotides: TGCGCCAGCAGCCAGTCTCCGTCGTTGTACGAGCAGTACTTC. The V gene is TRBV5-1, the J gene TRBJ2-7; D is unresolved. Trimming left V 4 bases short and J 4 bases short, with 15 bases between. This CDR3 has 14 residues. From germline, CDR1 is SGHRS and CDR2 YFSETQ.

For the CDR3, the DNA is TGTGCCAGTAGTATAGGGGGAGGAGATACGCAGTATTTT. Amino acid sequence: CASSIGGGDTQYF. This chain joins TRBV19 and TRBJ2-3, with D possibly being TRBD2 (6 bases). The CDR3 extends over 13 amino acids. V lost 1 base and J lost 5, with 7 bases in between. CDR1 and CDR2 from the germline V gene are LNHDA and SQIVND (reference sequence).

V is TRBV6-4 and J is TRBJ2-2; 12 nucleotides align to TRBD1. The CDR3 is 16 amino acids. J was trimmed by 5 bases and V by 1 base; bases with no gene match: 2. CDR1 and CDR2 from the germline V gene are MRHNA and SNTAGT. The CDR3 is CASSDWDRGRTGELFF. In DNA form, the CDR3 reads TGTGCCAGCAGTGACTGGGACAGGGGGCGGACCGGGGAGCTGTTTTTT.

The chain's CDR3 is CASSPGDSSYNEQFF. The CDR3, as DNA: TGTGCCAGCTCACCAGGGGACAGCTCCTACAATGAGCAGTTCTTC. The chain has TRBV18 and TRBJ2-1, with 7 positions matching TRBD1. V lost 2 bases and J lost 0; bases outside the gene matches: 1. This CDR3 spans 15 amino acids. From germline, CDR1 is KGHSH and CDR2 LQKENI.